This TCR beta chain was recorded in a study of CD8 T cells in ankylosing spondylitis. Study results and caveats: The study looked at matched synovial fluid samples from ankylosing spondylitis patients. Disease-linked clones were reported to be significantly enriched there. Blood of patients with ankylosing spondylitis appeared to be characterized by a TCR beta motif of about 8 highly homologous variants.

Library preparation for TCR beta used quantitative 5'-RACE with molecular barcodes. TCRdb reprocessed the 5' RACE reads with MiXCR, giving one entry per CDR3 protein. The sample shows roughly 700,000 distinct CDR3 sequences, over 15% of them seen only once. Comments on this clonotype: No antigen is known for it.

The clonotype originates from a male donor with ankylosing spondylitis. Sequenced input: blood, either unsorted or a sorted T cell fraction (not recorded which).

The CDR3 DNA follows: TGTGCCAGCAGTCGGAAGCGGGGGGCTTATGAGCAGTACTTC. Translating gives CASSRKRGAYEQYF. The chain couples TRBV27 to TRBJ2-7; the match to TRBD2 covers 9 bases. This CDR3 region has 14 residues. V was pared by 5 bases and J by 7 bases, with 9 bases of the junction left unmatched. CDR1 and CDR2 (germline): MNHEY, SMNVEV (reference sequence).